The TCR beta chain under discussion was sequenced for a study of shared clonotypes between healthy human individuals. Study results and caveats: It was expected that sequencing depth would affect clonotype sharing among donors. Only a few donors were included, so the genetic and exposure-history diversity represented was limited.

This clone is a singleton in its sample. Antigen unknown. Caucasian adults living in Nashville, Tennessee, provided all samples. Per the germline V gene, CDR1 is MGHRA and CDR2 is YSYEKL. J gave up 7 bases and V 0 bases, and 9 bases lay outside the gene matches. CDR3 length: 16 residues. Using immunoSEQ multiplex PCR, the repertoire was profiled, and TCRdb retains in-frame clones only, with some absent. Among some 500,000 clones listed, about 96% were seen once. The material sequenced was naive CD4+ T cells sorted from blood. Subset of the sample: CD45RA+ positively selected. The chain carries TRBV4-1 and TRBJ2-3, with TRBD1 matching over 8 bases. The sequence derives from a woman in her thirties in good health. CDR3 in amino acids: CASSQDGNRGSNTQYF. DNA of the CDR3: TGCGCCAGCAGCCAAGATGGGAACAGGGGGTCAAATACGCAGTATTTT.